The source of this T cell receptor beta chain is a study of cytomegalovirus exposure and HLA in healthy donors. The CDR3 extends over 16 amino acids. Germline V gene sequence: CDR1 SEHNR, CDR2 FQNEAQ (reference sequence). Trimming took 4 bases from V and 7 from J; bases not matched to a gene: 14. Turning to this clone: Its specificity is not known.

The PCR used 60 Vbeta and 13 Jbeta primers. Generated by immunoSEQ multiplex PCR, the TCRdb table keeps only in-frame clones and is missing some. This repertoire shows about 180,000 clones, approximately 80% found once; its top ten account for 1.2% to 1.5%. Study conclusions and caveats: HLA alleles were associated with 15,000 to 20,000 TCR beta sequences in a later analysis at 0.05 false discovery rate.

The sequence came from a girl aged 10 to 17 in good health and CMV-seropositive. The gene calls are TRBV7-9 and TRBJ2-7; 9 bases map to TRBD1. The sequenced sample consisted of PBMCs. The CDR3 DNA follows: TGTGCCAGCAGCTGGGAATGGGACAGGGTAGGGAGGGAGCAGTACTTC. It specifies CASSWEWDRVGREQYF.